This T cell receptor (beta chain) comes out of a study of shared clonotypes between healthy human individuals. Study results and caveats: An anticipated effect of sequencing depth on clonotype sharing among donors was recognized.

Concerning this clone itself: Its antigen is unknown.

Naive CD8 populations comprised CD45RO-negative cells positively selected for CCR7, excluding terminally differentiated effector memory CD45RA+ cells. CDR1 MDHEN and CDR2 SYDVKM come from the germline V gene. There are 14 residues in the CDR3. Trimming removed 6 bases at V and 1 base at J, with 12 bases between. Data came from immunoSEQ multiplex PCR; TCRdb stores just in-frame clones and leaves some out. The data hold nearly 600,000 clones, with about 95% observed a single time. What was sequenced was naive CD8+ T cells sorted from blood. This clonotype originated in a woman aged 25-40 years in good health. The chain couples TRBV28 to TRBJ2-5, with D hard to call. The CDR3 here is CASRPMMSQETQYF. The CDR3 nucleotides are TGTGCCAGCAGACCAATGATGTCCCAAGAGACCCAGTACTTC.